This TCR beta chain was retrieved from a study of blood T cell repertoires in COVID-19. The overall study: Sources were T cells, B-cell-depleted T cells, or PBMCs; the material itself was cDNA or gDNA.

As handled by the study authors: Quantification of nucleated cells was approximated via reference gene primer amplification. Generated by immunoSEQ multiplex PCR, the TCRdb table keeps only in-frame clones and is missing some. That table supplies the V and J calls and clone size; D and trimming were determined from the DNA. This table has about 280,000 clones, around 85% appearing once. This CDR3 region has 15 residues. The trim removed 3 bases at V and 6 bases at J, leaving 8 bases unmatched. CDR1 SGHDN and CDR2 FVKESK come from the germline V gene. This sequence joins TRBV14 and TRBJ2-5, with 9 nucleotides matching TRBD1. The receptor was derived from a woman between 70 and 85 years old with acute or convalescent COVID-19. Sequenced material: peripheral blood. The CDR3 DNA sequence: TGTGCCAGCAGCCACCGGGACAGGGATGCTCAGACCCAGTACTTC. It encodes CASSHRDRDAQTQYF.